The clone carrying this TCR beta chain showed up many times. Its antigen is unidentified. The data stem from a study of T cell repertoires in cytomegalovirus infection. MiXCR, applied by TCRdb to the reads, yields one record per CDR3 protein. The profile shows about 770,000 distinct CDR3 sequences, around 29% of them singletons. Trimming took off 5 bases at V and 0 bases at J, with 16 bases between the two ends. The CDR3 is 16 residues long. CDR1 is MNHNS, CDR2 SASEGT, per germline. The sequence derives from a human donor in good health (CMV status not recorded). Some clones in this sample may be carry-over from other donors' samples. The sample consisted of cultured CD8+ T cells from PBMCs, taken from culture after CMV antigen stimulation. V is TRBV6-1 and J is TRBJ2-5; TRBD2 might be the D (5 bases). CDR3 coding DNA: TGTGCCAGCAGTCGCACTAGTGCCCGGTACCAAGAGACCCAGTACTTC. As protein: CASSRTSARYQETQYF.